This T cell receptor (beta chain) was recorded in a study of Ad26.COV2.S vaccination and SARS-CoV-2 variants. Study-wide context: The COV1001 Ad26.COV2.S trial arm included the donor.

The sample's treatment: roughly 20 received Ad26.COV2.S at low or high dose, single or two shots; 5 received placebo; per-sample allocation not given. All samples were drawn on day 63, counting from the first vaccine or placebo injection. Donation came from an adult in Boston who was aged 18-55 years. Data came from immunoSEQ multiplex PCR; TCRdb stores just in-frame clones and leaves some out. The repertoire has 330,000 or so clones, approximately 87% of them found once; the top ten carry 4.5% to 7%. A word on this clone: Its antigen is not known.

Germline values: CDR1 MNHEY, CDR2 SVGAGI. The CDR3 runs 13 residues. V lost 4 bases and J 2 bases, leaving 8 bases between the germline ends. Study-level points and caveats: Those who received vaccine or placebo ended up with similar non-spike TCR breadth. Placebo recipients trailed vaccine recipients in spike-specific TCR breadth.

Sequenced here: peripheral blood, sampled in a trial of Ad26.COV2.S vaccine versus placebo. This clonotype originated in a person between 18 and 65 years old who received the Ad26.COV2.S COVID-19 vaccine or a placebo. This chain links TRBV6-5 with TRBJ1-2, with D unclear. CDR3 region: CASSSDGNYGYTF. The CDR3, as DNA: TGTGCCAGCAGTTCGGACGGAAACTATGGCTACACCTTC.